This TCR beta chain was sequenced for a study of early T cells in non-severe SARS-CoV-2 infection. Study details: Sequenced bulk RNA came from whole blood that was unsorted, and chains were unpaired.

V lost 5 bases and J 5 bases, leaving 15 bases between the germline ends. Looked up from germline, CDR1 is SQVTM and CDR2 is ANQGSEA. The CDR3 is 13 amino acids. Individual cDNA molecules each received unique molecular identifiers attached to them. A single record per CDR3 protein comes from TCRdb applying MiXCR to the 5' RACE reads. The sample contains 80,000 or so distinct CDR3 sequences, 11% to 15% of which appear only once. Overall study findings and caveats: The matching step, a VDJdb search, favored anti-spike CD8 responses and missed private and CD4 specificities.

This clonotype was recorded at least ten times. The target antigen is unknown. Input material: whole blood. The clonotype was recovered from an adult who was a healthcare worker with PCR-confirmed SARS-CoV-2 infection or an uninfected control (not recorded which). The genes are TRBV29-1 and TRBJ2-5; possible D gene TRBD2, 6 bases. CDR3 amino acids: CSVQEGNMETQYF. For the CDR3, the DNA is TGCAGCGTTCAGGAGGGTAATATGGAGACCCAGTACTTC.